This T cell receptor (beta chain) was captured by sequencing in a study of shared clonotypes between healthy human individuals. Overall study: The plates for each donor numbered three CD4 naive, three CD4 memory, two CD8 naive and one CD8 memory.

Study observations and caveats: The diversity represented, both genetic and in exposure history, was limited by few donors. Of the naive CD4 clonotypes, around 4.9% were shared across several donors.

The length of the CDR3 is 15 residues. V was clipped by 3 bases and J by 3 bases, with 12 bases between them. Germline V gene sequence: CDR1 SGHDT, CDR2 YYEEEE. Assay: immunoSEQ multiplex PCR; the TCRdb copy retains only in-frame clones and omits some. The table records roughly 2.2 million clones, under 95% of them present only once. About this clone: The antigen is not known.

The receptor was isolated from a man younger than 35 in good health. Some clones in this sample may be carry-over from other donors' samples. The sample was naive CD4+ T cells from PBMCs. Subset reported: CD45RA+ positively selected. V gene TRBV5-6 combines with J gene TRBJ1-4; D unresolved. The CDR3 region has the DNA TGTGCCAGCAGCTCCCGACGGGAGGCTAATGAAAAACTGTTTTTT. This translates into CASSSRREANEKLFF.